This T cell receptor beta chain was observed in a study of CD8 T cells in ankylosing spondylitis. Libraries for TCR beta were made by quantitative 5'-RACE with molecular barcodes. In TCRdb, the 5' RACE reads were re-called with MiXCR into one record per CDR3 protein. The table includes approximately 260,000 distinct CDR3 sequences, under 20% detected once. This clonotype was observed a few times. Its antigen is unidentified. V was cut by 5 bases and J by 3 bases, with 14 bases left in between. There are 15 residues in the CDR3. Study-wide findings and caveats: Reports say disease-linked clones showed up significantly more in matched ankylosing spondylitis synovial fluid. The study identified a TCR beta motif of several highly homologous variants that appeared characteristic of ankylosing spondylitis blood. The authors found the disease-linked clones to be CD8+ and relatively rare in peripheral blood.

Sequencing used blood, either unsorted or a sorted T cell fraction (not recorded which). The rearrangement joins TRBV12-3 or TRBV12-4 to TRBJ1-5; D may be TRBD1 (5 bases). The receptor's source is a male donor with ankylosing spondylitis or in good health (not recorded which). The CDR3 sequence: CASSKGPGNNQPQHF. CDR3 nucleotides: TGTGCCAGCAGTAAGGGTCCAGGGAACAATCAGCCCCAGCATTTT.